This is a list of T cell receptor beta chains from one sample in a study of OX40 agonist ivuxolimab in advanced cancers. The table came from immunoSEQ multiplex PCR; TCRdb's copy has only in-frame clones and leaves some out. The profile shows about 100,000 clones, approximately 90% of them singletons. Source: CD4+ or CD8+ T cells sorted from blood, taken in a trial of the OX40 agonist ivuxolimab. All receptors come from an adult with an advanced solid tumor such as melanoma, head and neck, liver or kidney cancer. The CDR3 runs from the conserved cysteine through the conserved F or W. A D gene is named only where the DNA matches it firmly. Only part of the rows carry a size: once, few, many, or a class if the clone is expanded.

D	size	V	J	length	CDR3	DNA
NA	once	TRBV18	TRBJ1-4	15	CASSPSPAVNEKLFF	TGTGCCAGCTCACCTTCCCCGGCGGTTAATGAAAAACTGTTTTTT
NA	NA	TRBV5-1	TRBJ2-5	11	CASSSQETQYF	TGCGCCAGCAGCTCTCAAGAGACCCAGTACTTC
NA	NA	TRBV29-1	TRBJ2-3	11	CSVELRDTQYF	TGCAGCGTTGAGTTACGGGATACGCAGTATTTT
NA	NA	TRBV10-2	TRBJ2-5	15	CASSETGTIQETQYF	TGCGCCAGCAGTGAGACGGGTACCATCCAAGAGACCCAGTACTTC
TRBD1	NA	TRBV27	TRBJ1-4	15	CASSFKGQGGEKLFF	TGTGCCAGCAGTTTTAAAGGACAGGGAGGGGAAAAACTGTTTTTT
TRBD2	NA	TRBV9	TRBJ2-3	15	CASSVELAGADTQYF	TGTGCCAGCAGCGTAGAGCTAGCGGGAGCAGATACGCAGTATTTT
NA	NA	TRBV7-2	TRBJ2-7	13	CASRRDRSYEQYF	TGTGCCAGCAGACGCGACCGCTCCTACGAGCAGTACTTC
NA	once	TRBV15	TRBJ2-1	17	CATSSRPGMQTPYEQFF	TGTGCCACCAGCAGTCGCCCTGGAATGCAAACGCCCTATGAGCAGTTCTTC
TRBD2	NA	TRBV4-3	TRBJ2-2	19	CASSLYPASSGRLAGELFF	TGCGCCAGCAGCTTATACCCGGCCTCTAGCGGGAGGTTGGCCGGGGAGCTGTTTTTT
NA	NA	TRBV5-1	TRBJ1-4	14	CASSQTGSSEKLFF	TGCGCCAGCAGCCAAACAGGGTCAAGTGAAAAACTGTTTTTT
TRBD2	NA	TRBV27	TRBJ2-1	16	CASRVLPGLASNEQFF	TGTGCCAGCAGAGTCTTACCGGGACTAGCTAGTAATGAGCAGTTCTTC
NA	few	TRBV7-8	TRBJ1-2	13	CASSERAGGGYTF	TGTGCCAGCAGCGAAAGAGCCGGGGGCGGCTACACCTTC
NA	few	TRBV4-2	TRBJ2-7	16	CASSQGSTGSNYEQYF	TGTGCCAGCAGCCAAGGGTCCACAGGGTCCAATTACGAGCAGTACTTC
TRBD1	NA	TRBV27	TRBJ2-7	17	CASSLRDPGTGSYEQYF	TGTGCCAGCAGTTTACGGGATCCCGGGACAGGGTCCTACGAGCAGTACTTC
NA	NA	TRBV6-6	TRBJ2-7	13	CASQPGASQKQYF	TGTGCCAGCCAACCAGGTGCGAGCCAGAAGCAGTACTTC
NA	NA	TRBV4-1	TRBJ2-3	14	CASSQSRFTDTQYF	TGCGCCAGCAGCCAGAGCAGGTTCACAGATACGCAGTATTTT
NA	NA	TRBV19	TRBJ1-2	13	CASSIVGGYGYTF	TGTGCCAGTAGTATAGTGGGAGGCTATGGCTACACCTTC
TRBD1	NA	TRBV4-2	TRBJ2-7	16	CASSQGSTGTGNLQYF	TGTGCCAGCAGCCAAGGCTCGACCGGGACAGGCAACCTGCAGTACTTC
NA	NA	TRBV5-4	TRBJ2-7	14	CASRNAGPRYEQYF	TGTGCCAGCAGAAATGCCGGGCCTCGCTACGAGCAGTACTTC
NA	NA	TRBV6-5	TRBJ2-2	14	CASYGGGRTGELFF	TGTGCCAGCTACGGTGGGGGGCGGACCGGGGAGCTGTTTTTT
TRBD2	NA	TRBV4-1	TRBJ2-1	17	CASSHEGLAVLYNEQFF	TGCGCCAGCAGCCATGAGGGACTAGCGGTTCTCTACAATGAGCAGTTCTTC
NA	once	TRBV28	TRBJ1-1	14	CASSLEEIGTEAFF	TGTGCCAGCAGTTTGGAAGAAATAGGGACTGAAGCTTTCTTT
NA	NA	TRBV11-2	TRBJ2-7	15	CASSSYARQPIEQYF	TGTGCCAGCAGCTCCTACGCCAGACAACCTATCGAGCAGTACTTC
TRBD2	NA	TRBV7-2	TRBJ2-3	16	CASSRGTSGRTDTQYF	TGTGCCAGCAGTCGGGGTACTAGCGGGCGCACAGATACGCAGTATTTT
TRBD2	NA	TRBV11-3	TRBJ2-1	16	CASSVPGTTRHNEQFF	TGTGCCAGCAGCGTACCCGGGACTACCCGACACAATGAGCAGTTCTTC
NA	NA	TRBV5-1	TRBJ1-3	16	CASSLQPRTAGNTIYF	TGCGCCAGCAGCCTTCAACCCCGGACCGCAGGAAACACCATATATTTT
NA	NA	TRBV15	TRBJ2-1	17	CATSRDSVAVSYNEQFF	TGTGCCACCAGCAGAGATTCTGTAGCGGTTTCCTACAATGAGCAGTTCTTC
TRBD2	NA	TRBV4-1	TRBJ2-5	20	CASSHFALLKLAGGRETQYF	TGCGCCAGCAGCCACTTCGCCCTTTTAAAACTAGCGGGAGGGCGAGAGACCCAGTACTTC
NA	NA	TRBV11-3	TRBJ2-3	13	CASSSKGTDTQYF	TGTGCCAGCAGCTCTAAGGGGACAGATACGCAGTATTTT
TRBD1	once	TRBV7-9	TRBJ2-7	18	CASSSKRTLTGSLYEQYF	TGTGCCAGCAGCTCTAAACGGACCTTGACAGGGTCTCTCTACGAGCAGTACTTC
NA	NA	TRBV28	TRBJ2-7	12	CATSPRGYEQYF	TGTGCCACCTCTCCTAGGGGCTACGAGCAGTACTTC
NA	NA	TRBV6-1	TRBJ1-3	15	CASSLTPRSGNTIYF	TGTGCCAGCAGTCTTACCCCACGGTCTGGAAACACCATATATTTT
TRBD1	NA	TRBV30	TRBJ1-1	13	CAWQTTGDSEAFF	TGTGCCTGGCAGACTACAGGGGACTCTGAAGCTTTCTTT
NA	NA	TRBV4-1	TRBJ2-5	14	CASSQSGKRETQYF	TGCGCCAGCAGCCAATCCGGGAAGAGGGAGACCCAGTACTTC
TRBD1	NA	TRBV18	TRBJ2-1	15	CASSPDRGLYNEQFF	TGTGCCAGCTCACCTGACAGGGGACTGTACAATGAGCAGTTCTTC
NA	NA	TRBV4-1	TRBJ2-7	16	CASSQRLRAFGAEQYF	TGCGCCAGCAGCCAGCGACTCAGGGCCTTCGGGGCCGAGCAGTACTTC
TRBD1	NA	TRBV5-4	TRBJ2-6	16	CASSRSGTAGANVLTF	TGTGCCAGCAGCCGATCCGGGACAGCTGGGGCCAACGTCCTGACTTTC
NA	NA	TRBV18	TRBJ1-1	13	CASSPSGSAEAFF	TGTGCCAGCTCCCCTTCAGGAAGCGCTGAAGCTTTCTTT
TRBD1	once	TRBV11-1	TRBJ1-1	16	CASSPTGVRMNTEAFF	TGTGCCAGCAGCCCGACAGGGGTTCGAATGAACACTGAAGCTTTCTTT
NA	NA	TRBV9	TRBJ2-7	14	CASSVSAPPYEQYF	TGTGCCAGCAGCGTATCCGCCCCCCCCTACGAGCAGTACTTC
TRBD1	NA	TRBV19	TRBJ1-5	15	CASSIGQGGGQPQHF	TGTGCCAGTAGTATCGGACAGGGAGGCGGTCAGCCCCAGCATTTT
NA	NA	TRBV18	TRBJ1-2	13	CASSAYSDYGYTF	TGTGCCAGCTCAGCCTACAGTGACTATGGCTACACCTTC
NA	NA	TRBV20-1	TRBJ2-7	11	CSARDEGGQYF	TGCAGTGCTAGAGATGAGGGAGGGCAGTACTTC
NA	NA	TRBV27	TRBJ2-2	16	CASSFRPREPPGELFF	TGTGCCAGCAGTTTCAGGCCCCGGGAGCCCCCCGGGGAGCTGTTTTTT